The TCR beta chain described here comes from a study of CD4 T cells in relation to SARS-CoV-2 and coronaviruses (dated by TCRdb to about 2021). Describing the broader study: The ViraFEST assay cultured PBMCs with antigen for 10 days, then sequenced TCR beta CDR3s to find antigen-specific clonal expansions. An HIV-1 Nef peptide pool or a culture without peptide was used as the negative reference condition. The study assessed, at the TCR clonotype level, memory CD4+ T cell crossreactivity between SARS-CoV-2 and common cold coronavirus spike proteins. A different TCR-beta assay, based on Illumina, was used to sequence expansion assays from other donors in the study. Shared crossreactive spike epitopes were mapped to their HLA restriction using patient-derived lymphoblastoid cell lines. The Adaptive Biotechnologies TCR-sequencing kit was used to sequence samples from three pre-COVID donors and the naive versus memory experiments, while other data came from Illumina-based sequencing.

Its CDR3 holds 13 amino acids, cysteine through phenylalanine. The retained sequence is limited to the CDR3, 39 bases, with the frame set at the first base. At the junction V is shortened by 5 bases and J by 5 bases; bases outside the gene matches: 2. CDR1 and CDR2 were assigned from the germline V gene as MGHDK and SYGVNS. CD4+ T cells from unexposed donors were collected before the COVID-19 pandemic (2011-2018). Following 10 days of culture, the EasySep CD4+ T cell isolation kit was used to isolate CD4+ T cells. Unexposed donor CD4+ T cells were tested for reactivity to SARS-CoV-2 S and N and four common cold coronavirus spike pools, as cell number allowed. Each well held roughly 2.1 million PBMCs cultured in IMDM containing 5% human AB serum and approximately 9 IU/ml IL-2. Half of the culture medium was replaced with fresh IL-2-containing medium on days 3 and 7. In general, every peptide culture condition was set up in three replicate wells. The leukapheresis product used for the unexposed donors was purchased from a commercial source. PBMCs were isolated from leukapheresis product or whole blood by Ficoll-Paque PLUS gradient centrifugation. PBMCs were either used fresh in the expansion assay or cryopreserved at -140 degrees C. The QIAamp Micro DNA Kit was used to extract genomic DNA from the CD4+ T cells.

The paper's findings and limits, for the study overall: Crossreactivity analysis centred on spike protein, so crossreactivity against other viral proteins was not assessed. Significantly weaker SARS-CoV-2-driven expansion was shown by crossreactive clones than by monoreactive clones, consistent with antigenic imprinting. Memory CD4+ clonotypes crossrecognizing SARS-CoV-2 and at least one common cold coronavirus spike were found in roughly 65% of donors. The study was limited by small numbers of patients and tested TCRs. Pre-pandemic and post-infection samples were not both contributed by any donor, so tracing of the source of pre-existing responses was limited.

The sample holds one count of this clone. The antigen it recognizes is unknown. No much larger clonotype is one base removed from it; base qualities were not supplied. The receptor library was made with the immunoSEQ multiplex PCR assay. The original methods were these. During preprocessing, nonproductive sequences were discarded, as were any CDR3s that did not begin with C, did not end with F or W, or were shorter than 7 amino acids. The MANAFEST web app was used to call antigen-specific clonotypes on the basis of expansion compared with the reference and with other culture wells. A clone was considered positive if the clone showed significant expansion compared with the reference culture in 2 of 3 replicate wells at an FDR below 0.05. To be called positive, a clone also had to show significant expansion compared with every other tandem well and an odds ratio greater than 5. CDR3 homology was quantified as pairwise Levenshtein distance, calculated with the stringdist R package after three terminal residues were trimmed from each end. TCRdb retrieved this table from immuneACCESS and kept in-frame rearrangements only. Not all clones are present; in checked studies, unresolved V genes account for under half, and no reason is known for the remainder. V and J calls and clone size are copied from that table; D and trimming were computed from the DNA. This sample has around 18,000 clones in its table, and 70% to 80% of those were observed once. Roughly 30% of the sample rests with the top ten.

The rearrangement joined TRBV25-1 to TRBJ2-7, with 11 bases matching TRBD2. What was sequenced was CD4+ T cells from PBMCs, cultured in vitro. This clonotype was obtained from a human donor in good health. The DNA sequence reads TGTGCCAGCAGTAAACTAGCGGGAGACGAGCAGTACTTC. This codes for CASSKLAGDEQYF.